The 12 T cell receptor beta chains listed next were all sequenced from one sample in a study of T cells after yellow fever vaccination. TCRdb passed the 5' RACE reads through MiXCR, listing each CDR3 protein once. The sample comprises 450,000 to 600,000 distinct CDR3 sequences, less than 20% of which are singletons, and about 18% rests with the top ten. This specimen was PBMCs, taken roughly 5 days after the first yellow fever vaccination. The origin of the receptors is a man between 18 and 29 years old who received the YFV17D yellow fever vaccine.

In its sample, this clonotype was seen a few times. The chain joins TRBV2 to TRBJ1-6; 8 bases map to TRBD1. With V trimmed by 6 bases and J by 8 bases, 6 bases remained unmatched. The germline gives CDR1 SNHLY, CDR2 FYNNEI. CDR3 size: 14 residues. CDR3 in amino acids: CASSPGGNYSPLHF. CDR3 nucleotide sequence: TGTGCCAGCAGCCCAGGGGGCAATTATTCACCCCTCCACTTT.

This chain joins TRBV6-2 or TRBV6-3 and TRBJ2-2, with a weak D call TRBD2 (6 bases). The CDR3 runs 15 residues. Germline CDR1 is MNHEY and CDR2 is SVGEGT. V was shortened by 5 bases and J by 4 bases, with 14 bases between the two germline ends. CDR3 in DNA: TGTGCCAGCAGTCCCCGGGGGAGATCCACCGGGGAGCTGTTTTTT. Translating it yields CASSPRGRSTGELFF.

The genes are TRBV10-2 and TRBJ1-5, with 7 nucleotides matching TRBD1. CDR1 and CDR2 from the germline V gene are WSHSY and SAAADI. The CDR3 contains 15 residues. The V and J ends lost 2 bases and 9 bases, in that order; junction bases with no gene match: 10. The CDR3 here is CASSEGGGLLRPQHF. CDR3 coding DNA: TGCGCCAGCAGTGAGGGAGGGGGCCTCCTACGGCCCCAGCATTTT.

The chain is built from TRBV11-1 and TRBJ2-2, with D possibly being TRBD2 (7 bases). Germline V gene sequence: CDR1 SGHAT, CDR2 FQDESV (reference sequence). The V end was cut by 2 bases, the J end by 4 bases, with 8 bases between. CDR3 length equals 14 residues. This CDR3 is CASSLRGATGELFF. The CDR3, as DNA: TGTGCCAGCAGCTTACGGGGGGCCACCGGGGAGCTGTTTTTT.

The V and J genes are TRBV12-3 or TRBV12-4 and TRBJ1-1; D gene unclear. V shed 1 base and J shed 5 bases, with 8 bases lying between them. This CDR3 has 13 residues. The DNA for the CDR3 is TGTGCCAGCAGTTTAGAGGTCCGGACTGAAGCTTTCTTT. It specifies CASSLEVRTEAFF.

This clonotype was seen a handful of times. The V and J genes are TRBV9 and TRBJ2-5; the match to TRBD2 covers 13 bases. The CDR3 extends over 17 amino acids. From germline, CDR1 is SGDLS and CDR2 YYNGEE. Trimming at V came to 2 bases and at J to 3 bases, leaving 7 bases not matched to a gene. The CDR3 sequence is CASSVTSGGAGEETQYF. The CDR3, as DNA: TGTGCCAGCAGCGTTACTAGCGGGGGGGCCGGGGAAGAGACCCAGTACTTC.

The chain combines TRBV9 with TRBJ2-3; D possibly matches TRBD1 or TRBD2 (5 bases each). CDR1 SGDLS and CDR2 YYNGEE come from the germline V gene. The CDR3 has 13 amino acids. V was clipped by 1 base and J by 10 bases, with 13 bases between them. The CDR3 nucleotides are TGTGCCAGCAGCGTACAGGGAGTCGATGCGCAGTATTTT. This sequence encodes CASSVQGVDAQYF.

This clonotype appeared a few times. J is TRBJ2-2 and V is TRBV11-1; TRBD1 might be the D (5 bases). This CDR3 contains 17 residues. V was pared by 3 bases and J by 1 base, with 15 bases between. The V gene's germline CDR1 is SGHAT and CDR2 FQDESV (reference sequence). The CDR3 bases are TGTGCCAGCAGCTTGAGACCCCGACAGAAGAACACCGGGGAGCTGTTTTTT. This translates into CASSLRPRQKNTGELFF.

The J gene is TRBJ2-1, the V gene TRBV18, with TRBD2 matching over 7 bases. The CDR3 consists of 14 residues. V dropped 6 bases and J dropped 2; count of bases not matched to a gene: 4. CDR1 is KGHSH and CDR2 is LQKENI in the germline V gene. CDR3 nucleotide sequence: TGTGCCAGCTCCGGGGGGTCGGCCTACAATGAGCAGTTCTTC. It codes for CASSGGSAYNEQFF.

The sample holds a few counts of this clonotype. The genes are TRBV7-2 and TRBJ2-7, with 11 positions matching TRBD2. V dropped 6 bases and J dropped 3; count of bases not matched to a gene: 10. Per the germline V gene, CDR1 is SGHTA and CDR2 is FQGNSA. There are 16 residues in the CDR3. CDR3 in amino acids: CASSYYSGGAFYEQYF. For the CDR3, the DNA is TGTGCCAGCAGTTACTATAGCGGGGGGGCTTTCTACGAGCAGTACTTC.

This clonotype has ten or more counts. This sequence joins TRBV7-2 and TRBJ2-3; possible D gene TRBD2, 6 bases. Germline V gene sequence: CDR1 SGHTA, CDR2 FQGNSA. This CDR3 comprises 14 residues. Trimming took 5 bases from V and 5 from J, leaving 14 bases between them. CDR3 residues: CASSPGLARDTQYF. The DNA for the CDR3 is TGTGCCAGCAGCCCTGGTCTAGCGAGAGATACGCAGTATTTT.

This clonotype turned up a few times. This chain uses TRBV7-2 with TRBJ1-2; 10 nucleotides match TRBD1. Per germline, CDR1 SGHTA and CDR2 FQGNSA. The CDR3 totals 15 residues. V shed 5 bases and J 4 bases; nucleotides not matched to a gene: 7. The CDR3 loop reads CASSNTGTGAYGYTF. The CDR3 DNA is TGTGCCAGCAGCAACACCGGGACAGGGGCCTATGGCTACACCTTC.